This passage covers 2 T cell receptor beta chains from one sample sequenced in a study of human T cells and chemical hapten exposure (dated by TCRdb to 2020 to 2022). The method behind the library was RACE. Sequenced on a NextSeq 500. The public sequencing data were trimmed at Q25 with fastp and processed into clonotypes with MiXCR by TCRdb, which kept only in-frame beta chains. Rows with one shared CDR3 protein collapse into an entry with the most common genes and DNA. The sample data list about 93,000 distinct CDR3 sequences, and approximately 9% of these were observed just once. Jointly, the top ten make up about 3.1% of the sample. According to the study, the label for this sample's time point signals: healthy volunteer bleed at 2 weeks. Total RNA was extracted from unfractionated whole blood collected in Tempus Blood RNA tubes. Sequenced input: whole blood. These receptors were collected from a female donor in good health. Some clones in this sample may be carry-over from other donors' samples.

V usage is TRBV7-9 and J usage is TRBJ1-5, with 7 positions matching TRBD1. V gave up 8 bases and J gave up 4 bases; unmatched junction bases: 8. Germline values: CDR1 SEHNR, CDR2 FQNEAQ (reference sequence). The CDR3 runs to 14 residues. CDR3 nucleotides: TGTGCCAGCCCTGGGGACAGCGTAAATCAGCCCCAGCATTTT. Its translation: CASPGDSVNQPQHF.

The chain employs TRBV20-1 and TRBJ2-3, with D hard to call. Trimming took 7 bases from V and 3 from J, leaving 2 bases between them. Looked up from germline, CDR1 is DFQATT and CDR2 is SNEGSKA (reference sequence). The CDR3 is made up of 9 amino acids. CDR3 residues: CSGTDTQYF. CDR3 coding DNA: TGCAGTGGTACAGATACGCAGTATTTT.